This entry describes one TCR beta chain. The data were obtained in a study of blood T cell repertoires in COVID-19. Study as a whole: The United States, Italy and Spain provided the acute and convalescent COVID-19 samples. From T cells, B-cell-depleted T cells, or PBMCs came the material, which was cDNA or gDNA.

In the original analysis: Using reference gene primer amplification, nucleated cell counts were estimated. Repertoires were generated with immunoSEQ multiplex PCR, while TCRdb's copy carries only in-frame clones and drops some. That table furnishes V, J and clone size, whereas the DNA furnished D and trimming. The sample has fewer than 300,000 clones, approximately 82% seen once. Trimming cost V 5 bases and J 1 base; bases outside gene matches: 7. The CDR3 sequence is 16 residues long. Germline lookup yields CDR1 MDHEN and CDR2 SYDVKM. This chain joins TRBV28 and TRBJ2-7, with 11 bases matching TRBD1. The sample was peripheral blood. This clonotype was sampled from an elderly man with acute or convalescent COVID-19. CDR3 region: CASSPDRGRFSYEQYF. The CDR3 DNA follows: TGTGCCAGCAGTCCGGACAGGGGGCGCTTTTCCTACGAGCAGTACTTC.